The 18 T cell receptor beta chains in this list originate from one sample, sequenced in a study of blood T cell repertoires in COVID-19. Assay used: immunoSEQ multiplex PCR; TCRdb lists only in-frame clones, some missing. The data show approximately 440,000 clones, roughly 87% seen once. Sequenced sample: PBMCs or T cells enriched from blood (not recorded which). All receptors come from a woman aged 18-29 years who had recovered from COVID-19.

The rearrangement links TRBV9 to TRBJ2-7, with D perhaps matching TRBD2 (6 bases). Germline V gene sequence: CDR1 SGDLS, CDR2 YYNGEE. There are 15 residues in the CDR3. Trimming left V 0 bases short and J 0 bases short, with 10 bases between. CDR3 bases: TGTGCCAGCAGCGTAGCTGGCGGGGCCTCCTACGAGCAGTACTTC. It translates to CASSVAGGASYEQYF.

This chain links TRBV4-1 with TRBJ2-7; the D gene is possibly TRBD2 (6 bases). The CDR3 has 15 residues. CDR1 and CDR2 (germline): MGHRA, YSYEKL. V lost 3 bases and J 4 bases, leaving 16 bases between the germline ends. The DNA of the CDR3 is TGCGCCAGCAGCCAGGGAGAGACGGGAGCTTACGAGCAGTACTTC. Protein: CASSQGETGAYEQYF.

CDR3 coding DNA: TGTGCCAGCGGACAGGGAGGCGAAAAACTGTTTTTT. It is translated as CASGQGGEKLFF. V gene TRBV2 combines with J gene TRBJ1-4; TRBD1 aligns across 8 bases. The trim removed 8 bases at V and 8 bases at J, leaving 4 bases unmatched. CDR1 and CDR2 (germline): SNHLY, FYNNEI. The CDR3 totals 12 residues.

The chain combines TRBV30 with TRBJ1-4; the D is unclear. V was pared by 2 bases and J by 12 bases, with 13 bases between. Germline lookup yields CDR1 GTSNPN and CDR2 SVGIG (reference sequence). CDR3 length equals 12 residues. The CDR3: CAWSPLGSELFF. The DNA of the CDR3 is TGTGCCTGGAGTCCTCTAGGATCGGAACTGTTTTTT.

The chain joins TRBV5-1 to TRBJ2-7; a possible D gene is TRBD1 (5 bases). Trimming pared 0 bases from V and 6 bases from J, leaving 13 bases between. This CDR3 is 14 amino acids long. Germline CDR1 and CDR2: SGHRS and YFSETQ. The CDR3 region has the DNA TGCGCCAGCAGCTTGGTAGATTCAGGGTCCGAGCAGTACTTC. Protein product: CASSLVDSGSEQYF.

V gene TRBV3-1 (or the pseudogene TRBV3-2) combines with J gene TRBJ1-3; 12 nucleotides agree with TRBD1. CDR1 and CDR2 from the germline V gene are LGHDT and YNNKEL (reference sequence). CDR3 size: 20 residues. J lost 0 bases, V lost 4 bases, and 13 bases had no gene match. The CDR3 region is CASSRLAGTGGHSSGNTIYF. The DNA of the CDR3 is TGTGCCAGCAGCCGACTAGCCGGGACAGGGGGCCATTCCTCTGGAAACACCATATATTTT.

The chain joins TRBV4-2 to TRBJ2-7, with TRBD2 as a possible D gene (6 bases). CDR1 is LGHNA and CDR2 is YNFKEQ in the germline V gene. Trimming shortened V by 0 bases and J by 3 bases, and 12 bases separated the two germline ends. This CDR3 region has 15 residues. The CDR3 here is CASSQDGGSHYEQYF. CDR3 bases: TGTGCCAGCAGCCAAGATGGAGGGAGCCACTACGAGCAGTACTTC.

The CDR3 is CASSPGLIKPYEQYF. DNA for the CDR3: TGCGCCAGCAGCCCTGGACTGATCAAGCCCTACGAGCAGTACTTC. The chain links TRBV5-1 to TRBJ2-7; the D gene is possibly TRBD2 (5 bases). The CDR3 is 15 residues long. Trimming stripped 4 bases from V and 2 bases from J, with 16 bases between. Germline V gene sequence: CDR1 SGHRS, CDR2 YFSETQ.

The chain is built from TRBV18 and TRBJ2-1, with D maybe TRBD1 (5 bases). The V gene's germline CDR1 is KGHSH and CDR2 LQKENI. The CDR3 is made up of 17 amino acids. Trimming shortened V by 2 bases and J by 9 bases, and 23 bases separated the two germline ends. The CDR3 region is CASSPGLGQSTSGEQFF. The CDR3 DNA sequence: TGTGCCAGCTCACCAGGTCTGGGGCAGAGCACCTCCGGTGAGCAGTTCTTC.

The chain recombines TRBV28 with TRBJ1-4, with TRBD1 identical over 11 bases. The CDR3 contains 14 residues. V lost 6 bases, J lost 6 bases, and 3 bases stayed unmatched. CDR1 and CDR2 from the germline V gene are MDHEN and SYDVKM. The CDR3 coding sequence is TGTGCCAGCAGGGGGACAGGGGGGGATGAAAAACTGTTTTTT. Translating gives CASRGTGGDEKLFF.

The rearrangement joins TRBV3-1 (or the pseudogene TRBV3-2) to TRBJ1-5; TRBD1 might be the D (6 bases). Trimming stripped 1 base from V and 3 bases from J, with 10 bases between. Germline-derived CDR1 and CDR2 are LGHDT and YNNKEL (reference sequence). The CDR3 covers 15 residues. In nucleotides, the CDR3 is TGTGCCAGCAGCCAAGGGACAGTAGACAATCAGCCCCAGCATTTT. Amino acids: CASSQGTVDNQPQHF.

This clone was seen a single time. The chain links TRBV5-1 to TRBJ2-7; 10 positions agree with TRBD2. There are 17 residues in the CDR3. Germline-derived CDR1 and CDR2 are SGHRS and YFSETQ. V was pared by 1 base and J by 5 bases, with 12 bases of the junction left unmatched. The CDR3 region has the DNA TGCGCCAGCAGCTTGAGGCCTAGCGGGGGCCCGGGCGACGAGCAGTACTTC. As protein: CASSLRPSGGPGDEQYF.

This clone was observed a handful of times. This chain joins TRBV21-1 and TRBJ2-7; no DNA check was done on the table's D call, TRBD2. TRBV21-1 is shown as a pseudogene. The CDR3 sequence is 15 residues long. The CDR3 coding sequence is TGTGCCAGCAGCAGTAAAAACGGGGGCTCCTACGAGCAGTACTTC. The encoded protein is CASSSKNGGSYEQYF.

The CDR3 bases are TGCGCCAGCAGTGAGTCCGGAGTATCCGGGGAGCTGTTTTTT. Its translation: CASSESGVSGELFF. The rearrangement uses TRBV10-2 and TRBJ2-2, with D uncertain. CDR3 size: 14 residues. From germline, CDR1 is WSHSY and CDR2 SAAADI. Trimming took 0 bases from V and 6 from J, leaving 8 bases between them.

The rearrangement uses TRBV5-1 and TRBJ1-4, with 8 bases matching TRBD1. CDR3 length equals 14 residues. Germline values: CDR1 SGHRS, CDR2 YFSETQ. The V and J ends lost 4 bases and 3 bases, in that order; junction bases with no gene match: 2. The CDR3 bases are TGCGCCAGCAGCCCGACAGGGGCTAATGAAAAACTGTTTTTT. Amino acid sequence: CASSPTGANEKLFF. Filled out from reference TRBV5-1 and TRBJ1-4, the complete variable domain reads KAGVTQTPRYLIKTRGQQVTLSCSPISGHRSVSWYQQTPGQGLQFLFEYFSETQRNKGNFPGRFSGRQFSNSRSEMNVSTLELGDSALYLCASSPTGANEKLFFGSGTQLSVL.

The rearrangement joins TRBV5-5 to TRBJ1-5; 8 bases are shared with TRBD1. CDR1 is SGHKS, CDR2 YYEKEE, per germline (reference sequence). The J segment lost 5 bases and the V segment lost 1 base, leaving 5 bases of the junction unmatched. The CDR3 loop spans 15 amino acids. The CDR3 DNA reads TGTGCCAGCAGCTTGTATGGACAGGGTCATCAGCCCCAGCATTTT. Amino acid sequence: CASSLYGQGHQPQHF.

In the case of this clone: A read error likely explains this, since a far larger clone differs by one base. Other DNA sequences in the same sample also yield this CDR3. The chain joins TRBV7-9 to TRBJ1-1; 7 bases line up with TRBD1. Trimming cost V 1 base and J 1 base; bases outside gene matches: 0. This CDR3 is 14 amino acids long. The V gene's germline CDR1 is SEHNR and CDR2 FQNEAQ (reference sequence). The CDR3 DNA follows: TGTGCCAGCAGCTTAGACAGGGGGAACACTGAAGCTTTCTTT. Its translation is CASSLDRGNTEAFF.

The rearrangement uses TRBV12-3 or TRBV12-4 and TRBJ1-1; D is unresolved. The CDR3 runs 13 residues. V lost 10 bases and J lost 9, with 21 bases in between. CDR3: CATEEGSGPQAFF. CDR3 DNA sequence: TGTGCCACCGAAGAGGGAAGCGGCCCGCAAGCTTTCTTT.